This T cell receptor (beta chain) was observed in a study of blood T cell repertoires in COVID-19. The germline V gene encodes CDR1 SGHDT and CDR2 YYEEEE. The V gene end was trimmed by 4 bases and the J gene end by 5 bases; junction bases not matched to a gene: 7. This CDR3 contains 14 residues. Per the original data handling: It was from reference gene primer amplification that nucleated cell counts were estimated. Sequencing was performed with immunoSEQ multiplex PCR; in TCRdb, only in-frame clones are kept and a portion is missing. Clone size and V and J calls were adopted from that table, with D and trimming inferred from the DNA. This table has approximately 100,000 clones, more than 65% appearing once.

Sequencing was performed on peripheral blood. The rearrangement links TRBV5-6 to TRBJ2-7; 9 positions agree with TRBD1. The clonotype originates from a man in his 60s with acute or convalescent COVID-19. The CDR3 sequence: CASSPGTGLNEQYF. CDR3 nucleotide sequence: TGTGCCAGCAGCCCCGGGACAGGGCTCAACGAGCAGTACTTC.